The 30 T cell receptor beta chains listed next were all sequenced from one sample in a study of tumor-infiltrating lymphocytes in primary liver carcinoma. The input was about 500 ng total RNA; TCR beta cDNA was made from it with a constant-region primer. Three-round nested multiplex PCR performed with slightly modified ARM-PCR produced the TCR beta libraries. The study ran its first two PCR rounds for roughly 10 cycles each, using TRBV1-TRBV30 forward primers and a C-beta reverse primer. TCRdb reprocessed the multiplex PCR reads via MiXCR and lists one record per CDR3 protein. This table has about 120,000 distinct CDR3 sequences, roughly 70% appearing once. Total RNA and DNA came together from approximately 20-30 mg of bulk tissue without cell sorting. Sequencing was carried out using tumor-adjacent normal liver tissue. The receptors were sampled from a woman in her sixties with primary liver carcinoma and hepatitis B virus infection.

This clonotype has just a few counts. This may arise from a read error, as a much more abundant clone is one base away. The chain recombines TRBV5-1 with TRBJ2-1, with TRBD2 identical over 7 bases. CDR1 is SGHRS, CDR2 YFSETQ, per germline. CDR3 length equals 15 residues. Here the CDR3 reads CASNLGGDGNNEQFF. CDR3 nucleotides: TGCGCCAGCAACTTGGGGGGGGACGGCAACAATGAGCAGTTCTTC.

A remark on this clonotype: A junction end diverges from the germline sequence, so it may reflect a read error. The genes are TRBV12-3 or TRBV12-4 and TRBJ2-7; 11 bases fit TRBD2. The CDR3 is made up of 15 amino acids. DNA of the CDR3: TGTACCAGCAGTTGGACTAGCGGGCAATCCTACGAGCAGTACTTC. It encodes CTSSWTSGQSYEQYF.

To note about this clonotype: The conserved closing phenylalanine or tryptophan is absent in this CDR3, likely reflecting a read error. This chain uses TRBV28 with TRBJ1-3, with 7 bases lining up with TRBD1. Trimming at V came to 2 bases and at J to 1 base, leaving 5 bases not matched to a gene. This CDR3 is built from 16 residues. CDR1 and CDR2 from the germline V gene are MDHEN and SYDVKM. CDR3 amino acids: CASSLEGAGSGNTIYS. CDR3 bases: TGTGCCAGCAGTTTAGAGGGGGCTGGTTCTGGAAACACCATATATTCT.

As for this clonotype: A much larger clone differs by one base, so this may be a read error. In this CDR3 the conserved last residue, phenylalanine or tryptophan, is missing, so a read error is likely. The genes are TRBV7-9 and TRBJ1-1; D perhaps matches TRBD1 (5 bases). The germline CDR1 and CDR2 sequences are SEHNR and FQNEAQ (reference sequence). Trimming took 5 bases from V and 11 from J, leaving 21 bases between them. The CDR3 sequence is 14 residues long. The CDR3 DNA reads TGTGCCAGCAGCCCGCCGGGACGCCCTAGTGAGGCTTTCTAT. It codes for CASSPPGRPSEAFY.

This clonotype was picked up a small number of times. A junction boundary mismatches the germline segment, possibly from a read error. The genes are TRBV6-5 and TRBJ1-2, with 11 bases matching TRBD1. This CDR3 contains 13 residues. From germline, CDR1 is MNHEY and CDR2 SVGAGI. The CDR3 bases are TGTACCAGCAGATCGGACAGGGGGCTTGGCTACACCTTC. Amino acids: CTSRSDRGLGYTF.

This clonotype was detected only a few times. A junction boundary mismatches the germline segment, possibly from a read error. The genes are TRBV11-2 and TRBJ2-3, with D maybe TRBD2 (6 bases). This CDR3 is 17 amino acids long. Germline CDR1 SGHAT, CDR2 FQNNGV. Here the CDR3 DNA reads TGTGCCAGTAGCTTAGGGATTCGAAGGGGAGGCACAGTTACGCAATATTTT. Translated, it gives CASSLGIRRGGTVTQYF.

This clonotype was picked up many times. The CDR3 sequence: CASSFGAGNSYEQYF. Written as DNA, the CDR3 is TGTGCCAGCAGCTTCGGGGCAGGGAACTCCTACGAGCAGTACTTC. V gene TRBV7-9 combines with J gene TRBJ2-7, with D perhaps given as TRBD1 or TRBD2 (5 bases each). CDR3 length equals 15 residues. CDR1 is SEHNR and CDR2 is FQNEAQ in the germline V gene (reference sequence). The V end lost 3 bases, the J end lost 0 bases, and 12 bases lay between the germline ends. Complete variable domain (other parts from reference TRBV7-9 and TRBJ2-7): DTGVSQNPRHKITKRGQNVTFRCDPISEHNRLYWYRQTLGQGPEFLTYFQNEAQLEKSRLLSDRFSAERPKGSFSTLEIQRTEQGDSAMYLCASSFGAGNSYEQYFGPGTRLTVT.

This chain connects TRBV4-1 to TRBJ1-1, with D unclear. Germline CDR1 is MGHRA and CDR2 is YSYEKL. This CDR3 is built from 17 residues. The CDR3 sequence: CTSSQVQRTLKNTEAFF. The DNA of the CDR3 is TGCACAAGCAGCCAAGTTCAGCGTACTTTAAAGAACACTGAAGCTTTCTTT.

Concerning this clonotype itself: Relative to the germline gene, one junction end is altered; a read error may explain this. The genes are TRBV11-1 and TRBJ2-7, with 9 nucleotides matching TRBD2. The CDR3 is 16 amino acids. CDR1 SGHAT and CDR2 FQDESV come from the germline V gene (reference sequence). DNA for the CDR3: TGCCGTGATGTATCGATTAGCGGGAGCATATCCTACGAGCAGTACTTC. Translated: CRDVSISGSISYEQYF.

About this clonotype itself: A much larger clone lies one base from this, so it may be a read error. No conserved phenylalanine or tryptophan ends this CDR3, so it is likely a read error. The V call is TRBV28, the J call TRBJ2-5, with 7 bases fitting TRBD1. The germline V gene encodes CDR1 MDHEN and CDR2 SYDVKM. The CDR3 has 14 residues. V lost 7 bases, J lost 3 bases, and 8 bases stayed unmatched. CDR3 bases: TGTGCCAGCAAAGGACTTACAGGGGAAGAGACCCAGTACATC. Translating gives CASKGLTGEETQYI.

Of note for this clonotype: It may be a read error: a sequence one base away is much more abundant. The chain couples TRBV12-2 to TRBJ2-7; the DNA was not compared with TRBD1, the D call given in the table. TRBV12-2 is an annotated pseudogene. This CDR3 region has 13 residues. The chain's CDR3 is CACRHPGPYEQYF. The CDR3 DNA is TGTGCATGTCGCCACCCGGGACCGTACGAGCAGTACTTC.

This clonotype was recorded many times. The V and J genes are TRBV28 and TRBJ2-3, with D possibly TRBD1 on 5 matching bases. The CDR3 is made up of 14 amino acids. Trimming took 6 bases from V and 0 from J, leaving 10 bases between them. The germline CDR1 and CDR2 sequences are MDHEN and SYDVKM. In DNA form, the CDR3 reads TGTGCCAGCAGCCCGGACATAAGCACAGATACGCAGTATTTT. Protein product: CASSPDISTDTQYF. Combining the CDR3 with reference TRBV28 and TRBJ2-3 gives the whole variable domain DVKVTQSSRYLVKRTGEKVFLECVQDMDHENMFWYRQDPGLGLRLIYFSYDVKMKEKGDIPEGYSVSREKKERFSLILESASTNQTSMYLCASSPDISTDTQYFGPGTRLTVL.

To note about this clonotype: One end of the junction does not line up with germline, which may come from a read error. CDR3 amino acids: CSVAGAGDEQYF. As DNA, the CDR3 is TGCAGCGTTGCAGGGGCAGGGGACGAACAGTACTTC. The chain employs TRBV29-1 and TRBJ2-7; possible D gene TRBD1, 6 bases. This CDR3 is built from 12 residues. Germline CDR1 and CDR2: SQVTM and ANQGSEA.

As regards this clonotype: The missing conserved phenylalanine or tryptophan at the end of this CDR3 makes a read error likely. The V and J genes are TRBV6-1 and TRBJ2-1; 7 positions match TRBD2. The length of the CDR3 is 16 residues. Trimming at V came to 10 bases and at J to 5 bases, leaving 17 bases not matched to a gene. Per germline, CDR1 MNHNS and CDR2 SASEGT. This chain's CDR3 is CATRRGVVATHNEQFI. As DNA, the CDR3 is TGTGCCACGCGTCGGGGGGTCGTGGCGACCCACAATGAGCAGTTCATC.

The rearrangement links TRBV30 to TRBJ1-2, with 10 bases that match TRBD1. This CDR3 comprises 16 residues. In germline, CDR1 is GTSNPN, CDR2 SVGIG (reference sequence). With V trimmed by 2 bases and J by 5 bases, 11 bases remained unmatched. The CDR3 loop reads CAWSTLGTGAVYGYTF. The CDR3 coding sequence is TGTGCCTGGAGTACACTCGGGACAGGGGCGGTTTATGGCTACACCTTC.

The V call is TRBV24-1, the J call TRBJ1-1; unclear D gene. The V gene lost 4 bases and the J gene lost 6 bases, with 11 bases spanning the gap. Germline V gene sequence: CDR1 KGHDR, CDR2 SFDVKD. This CDR3 contains 13 residues. The CDR3: CATSETWISEAFF. Here the CDR3 DNA reads TGTGCCACCAGTGAAACCTGGATCTCTGAAGCTTTCTTT.

As to this clonotype: Just one base apart from a much larger clone, this may be a read error. The genes are TRBV5-1 and TRBJ2-7; no definite D call. CDR1 and CDR2 (germline): SGHRS, YFSETQ. This CDR3 is built from 14 residues. The germline V and J ends were trimmed by 2 bases and 3 bases, with 12 bases remaining between them. CDR3 nucleotide sequence: TGCGCCAGCAGCTTTGAACGAGTGGTCTACGAGCAGTACTTC. Amino acids: CASSFERVVYEQYF.

The table lists this clonotype with a few counts. This may be a read error, as it is one base from a much larger clone. V and J are TRBV5-4 and TRBJ2-5; D gene uncertain. The CDR3 is made up of 11 amino acids. CDR1 is SGHNT and CDR2 is YYREEE in the germline V gene (reference sequence). CDR3 nucleotides: TGTGTCAGCAGCTTTAAAGAGACCCAGTACTTC. This gives the protein CVSSFKETQYF.

Worth noting for this clonotype: The junction does not match germline at one end; this may be a read error. This sequence joins TRBV5-5 and TRBJ2-7, with a possible D match to TRBD1 (5 bases). The CDR3 runs to 16 residues. The germline gives CDR1 SGHKS, CDR2 YYEKEE (reference sequence). The CDR3 DNA reads as TGTGCCAACACCCTAACAGGTTCAGCGCTTTCCTACAAGCAGTACTTC. Protein: CANTLTGSALSYKQYF.

About this clonotype: A much larger clone is a single base away; this may be a read error. J is TRBJ2-6 and V is TRBV2; TRBD1 aligns across 10 bases. The CDR3 extends over 16 amino acids. CDR1 and CDR2 from the germline V gene are SNHLY and FYNNEI. CDR3 in amino acids: CASSKTGGSGANVPTF. In nucleotides, the CDR3 is TGTGCCAGCAGCAAGACAGGGGGCTCTGGGGCCAACGTCCCGACTTTC.

About this clonotype itself: Sequence at one end of the junction differs from germline and may be a read error. The chain combines TRBV11-3 with TRBJ2-1, with 10 bases aligning to TRBD1. This CDR3 spans 19 amino acids. Germline V gene data show CDR1 as SGHNT and CDR2 as YENEEA. For the CDR3, the DNA is TGTGCCAGCAGCACCGGACAGGGGGGACTACCGGGAGGATTCAATGAGCAGTCCTTC. Amino acid sequence: CASSTGQGGLPGGFNEQSF.

This clonotype came up a few times. Being one base from a much bigger clone, this may be a read error. The CDR3 reads CASSLGCISEQFF. The CDR3 DNA follows: TGTGCCAGCAGTTTGGGGTGCATCAGTGAGCAGTTCTTC. The chain joins TRBV6-5 to TRBJ2-1, with D uncertain. V dropped 4 bases and J dropped 9 bases, with 13 bases sitting between them. The germline gives CDR1 MNHEY, CDR2 SVGAGI. The CDR3 is made up of 13 amino acids.

The chain combines TRBV11-3 with TRBJ1-1; D unresolved. The germline CDR1 and CDR2 sequences are SGHNT and YENEEA. CDR3 size: 15 residues. The V gene lost 0 bases and the J gene lost 3 bases, with 11 bases spanning the gap. The CDR3 is CASSLEDLSYTEAFF. The CDR3 DNA follows: TGTGCCAGCAGCTTAGAGGATTTATCATACACTGAAGCTTTCTTT. Together with reference TRBV11-3 and TRBJ1-1, the CDR3 gives the full variable domain: EAGVVQSPRYKIIEKKQPVAFWCNPISGHNTLYWYLQNLGQGPELLIRYENEEAVDDSQLPKDRFSAERLKGVDSTLKIQPAELGDSAVYLCASSLEDLSYTEAFFGQGTRLTVV.

On this clonotype: The CDR3 ends on some other residue instead of the conserved phenylalanine or tryptophan, so this is likely a read error. This chain links TRBV29-1 with TRBJ2-6, with 8 nucleotides matching TRBD1. Germline CDR1 SQVTM, CDR2 ANQGSEA. The CDR3 has 19 residues. This CDR3 is CNVEAPPETGDTGANVLTS. For the CDR3, the DNA is TGCAACGTTGAAGCCCCACCCGAGACAGGGGATACTGGGGCCAACGTCCTGACTTCC.

Note on this clonotype: The final CDR3 position lacks the conserved phenylalanine or tryptophan, pointing to a likely read error. The J gene is TRBJ2-5, the V gene TRBV7-2; D is perhaps TRBD2 (6 bases). Germline CDR1 reads SGHTA; CDR2 reads FQGNSA. There are 16 residues in the CDR3. V lost 5 bases to trimming and J lost 0 bases, with 16 bases between them. The CDR3 coding sequence is TGTGCCAGCAGCACACCGGGACTCCCCAACCAAGAGACCCAGTACTTA. Protein: CASSTPGLPNQETQYL.

This clonotype was picked up a small number of times. J is TRBJ2-1 and V is TRBV19, with TRBD2 as a possible D gene (6 bases). This CDR3 has 15 amino acids. Trimming removed 4 bases at V and 2 bases at J, with 12 bases between. The germline gives CDR1 LNHDA, CDR2 SQIVND (reference sequence). This CDR3 is CASSTLATTYNEQFF. CDR3 nucleotides: TGTGCCAGTAGTACCCTAGCGACTACCTACAATGAGCAGTTCTTC.

Note on this clonotype: The conserved closing phenylalanine or tryptophan is absent in this CDR3, likely reflecting a read error. The V call is TRBV28, the J call TRBJ2-3; 15 bases agree with TRBD2. The CDR3 spans 19 residues. Trimming cost V 8 bases and J 5 bases; bases outside gene matches: 17. Germline values: CDR1 MDHEN, CDR2 SYDVKM. The CDR3 DNA reads TGTGCCAGCCCCCCCTCCGGGCCGAGGGGACTAGCGGGGGGAGATACGCAGTATTCT. This gives the protein CASPPSGPRGLAGGDTQYS.

This clonotype was recorded many times. This chain joins TRBV14 and TRBJ1-6, with D unresolved. V dropped 4 bases and J dropped 0 bases, with 7 bases sitting between them. The CDR3 runs to 15 residues. The germline V gene has CDR1 SGHDN and CDR2 FVKESK. The CDR3 protein is CASSLSRSYNSPLHF. For the CDR3, the DNA is TGTGCCAGCAGCCTGAGTCGCTCCTATAATTCACCCCTCCACTTT.

This clonotype was recorded at least ten times. Germline is not matched at one junction end, which may reflect a read error. The CDR3 is CASSSPDIAGGPGIF. The CDR3 nucleotides are TGTGCCAGCAGTTCCCCTGATATTGCGGGAGGGCCAGGAATCTTC. The chain links TRBV6-6 to TRBJ2-1, with 9 positions matching TRBD2. The CDR3 runs 15 residues. CDR1 is MNHNY and CDR2 is SVGAGI in the germline V gene (reference sequence).

The chain has TRBV5-1 and TRBJ2-5; D remains ambiguous. The germline V gene encodes CDR1 SGHRS and CDR2 YFSETQ. The CDR3 contains 13 residues. Between the trimmed V and J ends, which lost 6 bases and 1 base, there was a span of 10 bases. The CDR3 DNA sequence: TGCGCCAGCAACCTCCACGGCCAAGAGACCCAGTACTTC. This codes for CASNLHGQETQYF.